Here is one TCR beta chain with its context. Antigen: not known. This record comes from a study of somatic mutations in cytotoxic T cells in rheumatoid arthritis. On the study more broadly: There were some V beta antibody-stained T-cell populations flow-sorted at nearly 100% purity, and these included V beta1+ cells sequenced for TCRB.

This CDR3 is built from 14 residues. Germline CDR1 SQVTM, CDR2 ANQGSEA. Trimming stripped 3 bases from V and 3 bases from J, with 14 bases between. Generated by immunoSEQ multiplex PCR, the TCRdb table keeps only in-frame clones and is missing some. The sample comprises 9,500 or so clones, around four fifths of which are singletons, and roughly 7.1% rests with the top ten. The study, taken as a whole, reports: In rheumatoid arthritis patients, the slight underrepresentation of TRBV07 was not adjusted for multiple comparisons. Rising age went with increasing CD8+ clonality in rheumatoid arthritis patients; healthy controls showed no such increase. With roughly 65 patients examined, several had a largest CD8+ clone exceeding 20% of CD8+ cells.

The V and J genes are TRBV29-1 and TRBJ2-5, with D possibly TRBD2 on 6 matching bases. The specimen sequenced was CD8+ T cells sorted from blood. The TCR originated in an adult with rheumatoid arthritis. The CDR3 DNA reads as TGCAGCGTTGAGGGAGGAGGTCCCAAAGAGACCCAGTACTTC. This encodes CSVEGGGPKETQYF.